The 32 T cell receptor beta chains given below trace back to one sample, sequenced in a study of blood T cells in healthy people across ages. Next came a second PCR, run for about 6 to 12 cycles, which used a sample-barcoded 5' primer along with a J-beta primer mix. TCRdb recomputed calls from the 5' RACE reads with MiXCR, one row per CDR3 protein. The data contain 700,000 to 900,000 distinct CDR3 sequences, roughly 50% of them singletons. The source material was blood. The receptor source for this set is a man older than 75 in good health.

The chain recombines TRBV20-1 with TRBJ2-7; 16 bases fit TRBD2. CDR3 length equals 15 residues. Germline-derived CDR1 and CDR2 are DFQATT and SNEGSKA (reference sequence). The junction had 3 bases not matched to a gene; V was cut back by 5 bases and J by 2 bases. CDR3 bases: TGCAGTGCTGGGACTAGCGGGAGGGCTGCCTACGAGCAGTACTTC. This encodes CSAGTSGRAAYEQYF.

The V call is TRBV5-1, the J call TRBJ2-5; 9 positions match TRBD2. CDR1 is SGHRS, CDR2 YFSETQ, per germline. The ends lost 4 bases at V and 3 bases at J; junction bases unmatched: 7. The CDR3 extends over 15 amino acids. The CDR3 here is CASSLSTSGEETQYF. CDR3 nucleotide sequence: TGCGCCAGCAGCCTATCGACTAGCGGCGAAGAGACCCAGTACTTC.

The chain uses TRBV3-1 and TRBJ1-2, with 8 bases fitting TRBD1. The CDR3 has 15 amino acids. V gave up 1 base and J gave up 1 base; unmatched junction bases: 2. Looked up from germline, CDR1 is LGHDT and CDR2 is YNNKEL (reference sequence). CDR3 amino acids: CASSQATGGNYGYTF. The CDR3 bases are TGTGCCAGCAGCCAAGCAACAGGGGGTAACTATGGCTACACCTTC.

The chain carries TRBV7-8 and TRBJ2-3; a weak D match, TRBD2 (6 bases). Trimming took 0 bases from V and 1 from J, leaving 11 bases between them. CDR1 and CDR2 from the germline V gene are SGHVS and FQNEAQ. There are 16 residues in the CDR3. The CDR3 DNA is TGTGCCAGCAGCTTAGCGCGGGGACTGGGCACAGATACGCAGTATTTT. Its translation: CASSLARGLGTDTQYF.

J is TRBJ2-5 and V is TRBV21-1; TRBD1 is taken as the D call from the table, unchecked against the DNA. TRBV21-1 is marked as a pseudogene. This CDR3 has 18 residues. CDR3 coding DNA: TGTGCCAGCAGCAAAGTAGCGGCCAAGGGGGACTGTTTTGAGACCCAGTACTTC. Protein sequence: CASSKVAAKGDCFETQYF.

V usage is TRBV20-1 and J usage is TRBJ1-2, with 8 bases identical to TRBD1. V trimming: 0 bases; J trimming: 7 bases; junction bases outside the gene matches: 7. The germline V gene has CDR1 DFQATT and CDR2 SNEGSKA (reference sequence). The CDR3 loop spans 14 amino acids. The CDR3 DNA sequence: TGCAGTGCTAGAGAATCCAGGGGGCAAGGTGGCTACACCTTC. It codes for CSARESRGQGGYTF.

In this sample, this clonotype turned up a few times. The gene calls are TRBV5-1 and TRBJ2-7; the D is unclear. From germline, CDR1 is SGHRS and CDR2 YFSETQ. The germline V and J ends were trimmed by 0 bases and 11 bases, with 18 bases remaining between them. The CDR3 totals 14 residues. CDR3 nucleotide sequence: TGCGCCAGCAGCTTGGGGGCGGCTAACGAGTTCAAGTACTTC. Its translation: CASSLGAANEFKYF.

The chain links TRBV6-5 to TRBJ2-1; D may be TRBD1 or TRBD2 (5 bases each). CDR1 and CDR2 (germline): MNHEY, SVGAGI. This CDR3 is built from 14 residues. V was trimmed by 6 bases and J by 0 bases, leaving 9 bases between them. For the CDR3, the DNA is TGTGCCAGCAGCAGGGAGATCTCCTACAATGAGCAGTTCTTC. Its protein is CASSREISYNEQFF.

This rearrangement joins TRBV20-1 to TRBJ2-3; D is possibly TRBD1 (7 bases). The length of the CDR3 is 15 residues. The V and J ends lost 3 bases and 3 bases respectively, with 16 bases between them. Germline CDR1 reads DFQATT; CDR2 reads SNEGSKA (reference sequence). CDR3 sequence reads: CSAREGALSTDTQYF. The CDR3 nucleotides read TGCAGTGCTAGGGAGGGGGCTCTGAGTACAGATACGCAGTATTTT.

This chain uses TRBV20-1 with TRBJ2-5; 10 bases fit TRBD2. The J segment lost 5 bases and the V segment lost 1 base, leaving 22 bases of the junction unmatched. CDR1 and CDR2 (germline): DFQATT, SNEGSKA (reference sequence). This CDR3 has 20 amino acids. The CDR3: CSARGQGAIAGGVSRETQYF. The DNA of the CDR3 is TGCAGTGCTAGAGGTCAGGGGGCGATAGCGGGAGGTGTATCGAGGGAGACCCAGTACTTC.

This clonotype was detected only a few times. The J gene is TRBJ1-2, the V gene TRBV29-1; perhaps TRBD1 as D (5 bases). This CDR3 has 14 residues. Trimming removed 2 bases from V and 6 bases from J, with 16 bases in between. Germline V gene data show CDR1 as SQVTM and CDR2 as ANQGSEA. CDR3: CSVERADSADGYTF. The CDR3, as DNA: TGCAGCGTTGAAAGGGCTGACAGTGCGGATGGCTACACCTTC.

The V and J genes are TRBV7-2 and TRBJ2-1; D is possibly TRBD2 (6 bases). The V end was cut by 5 bases, the J end by 4 bases, with 21 bases between. In germline, CDR1 is SGHTA, CDR2 FQGNSA. This CDR3 contains 17 residues. This chain's CDR3 is CASSPQIVAGPYNEQFF. The CDR3 coding sequence is TGTGCCAGCAGCCCTCAGATCGTGGCGGGACCATACAATGAGCAGTTCTTC.

There are a few counts of this clonotype. V and J are TRBV24-1 and TRBJ2-4, with D perhaps given as TRBD1 or TRBD2 (5 bases each). CDR1 is KGHDR, CDR2 SFDVKD, per germline. The V end was cut by 4 bases, the J end by 0 bases, with 15 bases between. This CDR3 has 17 amino acids. The CDR3 is CATSDSTGGLAKNIQYF. CDR3 nucleotides: TGTGCCACCAGTGACTCCACAGGAGGATTAGCCAAAAACATTCAGTACTTC.

In this sample, this clonotype turned up once. The chain joins TRBV4-2 to TRBJ2-2; no reliable D call. The CDR3 loop spans 12 amino acids. Trimming took off 2 bases at V and 4 bases at J, with 2 bases between the two ends. Germline CDR1 is LGHNA and CDR2 is YNFKEQ. The CDR3 protein is CASSQSTGELFF. CDR3 nucleotides: TGTGCCAGCAGCCAATCCACCGGGGAGCTGTTTTTT.

J is TRBJ2-1 and V is TRBV10-3; 9 bases align to TRBD2. Trimming cost V 2 bases and J 7 bases; bases outside gene matches: 6. CDR3 length: 15 residues. Germline V gives CDR1 ENHRY, CDR2 SYGVKD. The CDR3 DNA follows: TGTGCCATCAGTGAGAAGCGGGAGGCGGGGAATGAGCAGTTCTTC. It translates to CAISEKREAGNEQFF.

The sample holds many counts of this clonotype. The chain recombines TRBV24-1 with TRBJ2-5; TRBD1 or TRBD2 may be the D gene (5 bases each). The CDR3 runs 14 residues. CDR1 and CDR2 from the germline V gene are KGHDR and SFDVKD. The ends were cut back, 2 bases at V and 11 bases at J, with 17 bases in the middle. CDR3 bases: TGTGCCACCAGTGATTGGGTCGGGACCTTCACGCAGTACTTC. This encodes CATSDWVGTFTQYF.

The gene calls are TRBV5-1 and TRBJ2-2; D possibly uses TRBD1 or TRBD2 (5 bases each). Trimming pared 4 bases from V and 0 bases from J, leaving 22 bases between. Germline V CDR1 and CDR2: SGHRS, YFSETQ. This CDR3 is built from 19 residues. The CDR3 is CASSEELGTLLANTGELFF. The DNA of the CDR3 is TGCGCCAGCAGCGAGGAACTAGGGACGCTCCTCGCGAACACCGGGGAGCTGTTTTTT.

The table lists this clonotype with many counts. The V gene is TRBV6-2 or TRBV6-3, the J gene TRBJ2-5; 10 bases are shared with TRBD2. The length of the CDR3 is 14 residues. Germline V lookup: CDR1 MNHEY, CDR2 SVGEGT. J lost 3 bases, V lost 7 bases, and 5 bases had no gene match. The CDR3 bases are TGTGCCAGCACCGCCGGGACTAGCGAAGAGACCCAGTACTTC. As protein: CASTAGTSEETQYF.

This clonotype has a handful of counts. The genes are TRBV5-1 and TRBJ2-5; 8 nucleotides line up with TRBD1. This CDR3 comprises 15 residues. Looked up from germline, CDR1 is SGHRS and CDR2 is YFSETQ. V gave up 4 bases and J gave up 5 bases; unmatched junction bases: 10. The CDR3, as DNA: TGCGCCAGCAGCGAGGGACAGGTCCCGGGGGAGACCCAGTACTTC. Its translation: CASSEGQVPGETQYF.

The chain recombines TRBV6-6 with TRBJ1-2; no firm D call. Looked up from germline, CDR1 is MNHNY and CDR2 is SVGAGI (reference sequence). The CDR3 length is 12 residues. Trimming removed 4 bases at V and 5 bases at J, with 8 bases between. CDR3 in amino acids: CASSSELYGYTF. The CDR3 DNA sequence: TGTGCCAGCAGTTCCGAACTATATGGCTACACCTTC.

The J gene is TRBJ1-1, the V gene TRBV18; maybe TRBD1 (5 bases). Germline CDR1 reads KGHSH; CDR2 reads LQKENI. CDR3 length: 17 residues. Trimming stripped 0 bases from V and 0 bases from J, with 14 bases between. CDR3 DNA sequence: TGTGCCAGCTCACCACCGGTGAAGGGGCGAGTGAACACTGAAGCTTTCTTT. It encodes CASSPPVKGRVNTEAFF. The full variable domain, rest sourced from reference TRBV18 and TRBJ1-1, is NAGVMQNPRHLVRRRGQEARLRCSPMKGHSHVYWYRQLPEEGLKFMVYLQKENIIDESGMPKERFSAEFPKEGPSILRIQQVVRGDSAAYFCASSPPVKGRVNTEAFFGQGTRLTVV.

The V gene is TRBV4-1, the J gene TRBJ2-5, with 7 bases aligning to TRBD1. Germline CDR1 reads MGHRA; CDR2 reads YSYEKL. The CDR3 has 15 amino acids. V gave up 0 bases and J gave up 5 bases; unmatched junction bases: 6. The CDR3 sequence: CASSQDGTRGETQYF. The CDR3 DNA follows: TGCGCCAGCAGCCAAGACGGAACCAGGGGGGAGACCCAGTACTTC.

This clonotype was observed a handful of times. The chain carries TRBV25-1 and TRBJ2-3, with 9 positions matching TRBD2. Trimming removed 3 bases from V and 2 bases from J; junction bases left unmatched: 6. Germline V gene data show CDR1 as MGHDK and CDR2 as SYGVNS. The CDR3 consists of 16 residues. CDR3 in DNA: TGTGCCAGCAGTGATAGCGGGAGAGGGATCACAGATACGCAGTATTTT. It yields the protein CASSDSGRGITDTQYF.

This rearrangement joins TRBV29-1 to TRBJ1-1; D unclear. Germline assignment: CDR1 SQVTM and CDR2 ANQGSEA. The CDR3 is 10 amino acids. V dropped 5 bases and J dropped 4 bases, with 5 bases sitting between them. The CDR3, as DNA: TGCAGCGTTATGGGCACTGAAGCTTTCTTT. Its translation is CSVMGTEAFF.

This clonotype was picked up a small number of times. The chain joins TRBV20-1 to TRBJ2-3, with 11 bases lining up with TRBD2. The CDR3 sequence is 13 residues long. Germline V CDR1 and CDR2: DFQATT, SNEGSKA (reference sequence). V gave up 6 bases and J gave up 14 bases; unmatched junction bases: 13. CDR3 residues: CSAPTSGTRYAYF. The CDR3 nucleotides are TGCAGTGCGCCGACTAGCGGGACAAGATACGCGTATTTT.

V is TRBV20-1 and J is TRBJ1-2, with D maybe TRBD1 (5 bases). Germline V gives CDR1 DFQATT, CDR2 SNEGSKA (reference sequence). This CDR3 is 15 amino acids long. V was clipped by 6 bases and J by 0 bases, with 17 bases between them. In nucleotides, the CDR3 is TGCAGTGCCCGACGCGGGACTCCTACTAACTATGGCTACACCTTC. It encodes CSARRGTPTNYGYTF.

There are a few counts of this clonotype. The chain recombines TRBV7-2 with TRBJ2-1, with D unresolved. The CDR3 is 12 amino acids. Trimming cost V 7 bases and J 2 bases, with 6 bases left between them. Germline values: CDR1 SGHTA, CDR2 FQGNSA. This CDR3 is CASTGAYNEQFF. The CDR3 nucleotides read TGTGCCAGCACAGGAGCCTACAATGAGCAGTTCTTC.

V gene TRBV5-1 combines with J gene TRBJ2-7; TRBD1 matches at 8 bases. The ends lost 7 bases at V and 2 bases at J; junction bases unmatched: 8. The CDR3 runs to 14 residues. Germline CDR1 is SGHRS and CDR2 is YFSETQ. The chain's CDR3 is CASQKGQETYEQYF. DNA of the CDR3: TGCGCCAGCCAAAAGGGACAGGAGACCTACGAGCAGTACTTC.

The V gene is TRBV6-1, the J gene TRBJ1-5, with 9 bases that match TRBD1. Germline CDR1 reads MNHNS; CDR2 reads SASEGT. The CDR3 is 15 residues long. Trimming cost V 11 bases and J 1 base; bases outside gene matches: 9. The CDR3 nucleotides are TGTGCCGGGGGGTCCGGGACAGGGAGCAATCAGCCCCAGCATTTT. Its translation is CAGGSGTGSNQPQHF.

The chain recombines TRBV10-2 with TRBJ2-7; no clear D gene. Trimming cost V 2 bases and J 0 bases, with 2 bases left between them. The CDR3 is 12 residues long. From germline, CDR1 is WSHSY and CDR2 SAAADI. CDR3 in DNA: TGCGCCAGCAGTGAGAACTCCTACGAGCAGTACTTC. This encodes CASSENSYEQYF.

This chain uses TRBV9 with TRBJ2-3; 11 nucleotides agree with TRBD2. After removal of 2 bases from V and 2 bases from J, the junction contained 13 bases not matched to a gene. Germline-derived CDR1 and CDR2 are SGDLS and YYNGEE. This CDR3 region has 19 residues. Here the CDR3 DNA reads TGTGCCAGCAGCGTCGACTTAACCGGGACTAGCGGCCACACAGATACGCAGTATTTT. This codes for CASSVDLTGTSGHTDTQYF.

This clonotype turned up a few times. The chain is built from TRBV20-1 and TRBJ2-1, with D perhaps matching TRBD2 (5 bases). V gave up 6 bases and J gave up 5 bases, with 8 bases separating them. Germline CDR1 DFQATT, CDR2 SNEGSKA (reference sequence). The CDR3 runs to 11 residues. This CDR3 is CSAGSNNEQFF. DNA of the CDR3: TGCAGTGCGGGGAGTAACAATGAGCAGTTCTTC.